The T cell receptor (beta chain) under discussion was sequenced for a study of OX40 agonist ivuxolimab in advanced cancers. On the study more broadly: Allowance was made for prior anti-PD-1, anti-PD-L1 or anti-CTLA-4 therapy, and around 41% had some. Overall study results and limits: Dosing at 0.1 to 3.0 mg/kg was accompanied by clonal expansion of CD4+ and CD8+ blood T cells by week 6. Average numbers of expanded clones were greater in CD8+ T cells than in CD4+.

V lost 1 base and J lost 1; bases outside the gene matches: 12. The length of the CDR3 is 19 residues. CDR1 is MDHEN and CDR2 is SYDVKM in the germline V gene. Measured with immunoSEQ multiplex PCR; TCRdb has only the in-frame clones, and not every one. The table includes approximately 40,000 clones, 88% detected once. Points on this clone: The antigen remains undetermined.

The source of this sequence is an adult with an advanced solid tumor such as melanoma, head and neck, liver or kidney cancer. The source was CD4+ or CD8+ T cells sorted from blood, collected in a trial of the OX40 agonist ivuxolimab. The chain carries TRBV28 and TRBJ2-3; 9 bases map to TRBD2. This chain's CDR3 is CASSLSYPASGIGTDTQYF. Written as DNA, the CDR3 is TGTGCCAGCAGTTTATCCTATCCGGCTAGCGGGATTGGCACAGATACGCAGTATTTT.